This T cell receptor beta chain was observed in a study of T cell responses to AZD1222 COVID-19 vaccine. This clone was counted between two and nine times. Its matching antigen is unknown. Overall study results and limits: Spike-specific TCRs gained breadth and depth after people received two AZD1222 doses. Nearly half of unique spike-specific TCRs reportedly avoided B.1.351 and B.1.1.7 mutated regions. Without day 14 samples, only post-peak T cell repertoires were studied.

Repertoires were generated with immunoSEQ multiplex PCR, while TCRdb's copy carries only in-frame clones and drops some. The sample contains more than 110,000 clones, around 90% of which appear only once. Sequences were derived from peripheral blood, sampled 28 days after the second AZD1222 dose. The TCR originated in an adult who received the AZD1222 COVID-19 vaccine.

CDR3 region: CASSLRGGQPSYEQYF. CDR3 nucleotide sequence: TGTGCCAGCAGCTTACGGGGGGGACAGCCCTCCTACGAGCAGTACTTC. The chain joins TRBV7-9 to TRBJ2-7; D may be TRBD2 (8 bases). This CDR3 is built from 16 residues. Germline values: CDR1 SEHNR, CDR2 FQNEAQ (reference sequence). Between the trimmed V and J ends, which lost 2 bases and 0 bases, there was a span of 14 bases.